A single sample is the source of the 2 T cell receptor beta chains below, sequenced in a study of blood T cell repertoires in COVID-19. Profiling relied on immunoSEQ multiplex PCR, and the TCRdb table lists in-frame clones only, not all of them. The repertoire holds about 130,000 clones, with about 80% as singletons. Sequencing used peripheral blood. All receptors derive from a woman older than 75 with acute or convalescent COVID-19.

The chain employs TRBV12-3 or TRBV12-4 and TRBJ2-7, with D perhaps TRBD1 (8 bases). The CDR3 is 12 residues long. The V and J ends lost 3 bases and 9 bases respectively, with 12 bases between them. CDR3 residues: CASSFGGTGQYF. CDR3 in DNA: TGTGCCAGCAGTTTCGGGGGGACAGGGCAGTACTTC.

The rearrangement links TRBV18 to TRBJ2-3; 8 nucleotides agree with TRBD1. The V gene end was trimmed by 4 bases and the J gene end by 8 bases; junction bases not matched to a gene: 11. CDR1 is KGHSH and CDR2 is LQKENI in the germline V gene. The CDR3 consists of 15 residues. The CDR3 coding sequence is TGTGCCAGCTCACTGACAGGGGACAGATTTGCTACGCAGTATTTT. Protein sequence: CASSLTGDRFATQYF.